Below, 21 T cell receptor beta chains from the same sample are listed, as sequenced in a study of graft-versus-host responses after intestinal transplantation. Measured with immunoSEQ multiplex PCR; TCRdb has only the in-frame clones, and not every one. Found here are about 17,000 clones, roughly 82% of them singletons; the top ten hold about 5.5%. Lymphocytes (intraepithelial and lamina propria) were released by processing the graft tissue. The material was ileum tissue, obtained 17 days after transplant. Source of these receptors: a human patient who received an intestinal transplant, so some T cells may come from the graft donor.

This clone was seen a few times. The gene calls are TRBV6-4 and TRBJ2-3; D is uncertain. CDR1 MRHNA and CDR2 SNTAGT come from the germline V gene. The CDR3 contains 15 residues. Trimming removed 6 bases at V and 0 bases at J, with 13 bases between. The CDR3 sequence: CASRGMGGSTDTQYF. CDR3 DNA: TGTGCCAGCAGGGGCATGGGCGGAAGCACAGATACGCAGTATTTT.

V and J are TRBV7-8 and TRBJ1-4; D remains ambiguous. CDR3 length: 13 residues. V was cut by 1 base and J by 8 bases, with 8 bases left in between. The germline V gene encodes CDR1 SGHVS and CDR2 FQNEAQ. CDR3 nucleotides: TGTGCCAGCAGCTTAGAAGGAAAAGAAAAACTGTTTTTT. It specifies CASSLEGKEKLFF.

The genes are TRBV5-1 and TRBJ2-7; TRBD1 matches at 7 bases. Germline CDR1 reads SGHRS; CDR2 reads YFSETQ. V lost 4 bases, J lost 5 bases, and 12 bases stayed unmatched. This CDR3 is 15 amino acids long. The CDR3 here is CASSVQGPRTNEQYF. Here the CDR3 DNA reads TGCGCCAGCAGCGTACAGGGGCCCCGGACCAACGAGCAGTACTTC.

The chain links TRBV4-3 to TRBJ2-5; D not certain. This CDR3 contains 15 residues. The V end was cut by 0 bases, the J end by 3 bases, with 11 bases between. CDR1 is LGHNA and CDR2 is YSLEER in the germline V gene. CDR3 sequence (DNA): TGCGCCAGCAGCCAAGATTCCATTGCAGAAGAGACCCAGTACTTC. Amino acid sequence: CASSQDSIAEETQYF.

The chain is built from TRBV4-1 and TRBJ2-7; possible D gene TRBD2, 5 bases. The ends were cut back, 3 bases at V and 2 bases at J, with 14 bases in the middle. Germline lookup yields CDR1 MGHRA and CDR2 YSYEKL. The CDR3 is 15 amino acids. CDR3 coding DNA: TGCGCCAGCAGCCATGAAGGGCGGGCAGCCTACGAGCAGTACTTC. It translates to CASSHEGRAAYEQYF.

This chain joins TRBV28 and TRBJ1-4; D gene unclear. The germline V gene encodes CDR1 MDHEN and CDR2 SYDVKM. Trimming pared 6 bases from V and 2 bases from J, leaving 1 base between. The length of the CDR3 is 11 residues. Here the CDR3 reads CASRTNEKLFF. CDR3 nucleotides: TGTGCCAGCAGGACTAATGAAAAACTGTTTTTT.

The rearrangement uses TRBV28 and TRBJ2-7, with D hard to call. The CDR3 sequence is 13 residues long. CDR1 MDHEN and CDR2 SYDVKM come from the germline V gene. V was cut by 3 bases and J by 1 base, with 7 bases left in between. For the CDR3, the DNA is TGTGCCAGCAGTTTCTGGGGTTCCTACGAGCAGTACTTC. Translating it yields CASSFWGSYEQYF.

The V call is TRBV5-4, the J call TRBJ2-1; D perhaps matches TRBD1 (6 bases). The V gene's germline CDR1 is SGHNT and CDR2 YYREEE (reference sequence). Trimming cost V 4 bases and J 7 bases, with 15 bases left between them. CDR3 length equals 14 residues. The CDR3 here is CASSIDRSGNEQFF. The CDR3 coding sequence is TGTGCCAGCAGCATCGACAGGTCCGGGAATGAGCAGTTCTTC. Variable domain in full (rest from reference TRBV5-4 and TRBJ2-1): ETGVTQSPTHLIKTRGQQVTLRCSSQSGHNTVSWYQQALGQGPQFIFQYYREEENGRGNFPPRFSGLQFPNYSSELNVNALELDDSALYLCASSIDRSGNEQFFGPGTRLTVL.

J is TRBJ2-3 and V is TRBV28; 9 nucleotides line up with TRBD2. Germline CDR1 and CDR2: MDHEN and SYDVKM. The CDR3 contains 14 residues. Trimming took 5 bases from V and 6 from J; bases not matched to a gene: 6. This CDR3 is CASSPSGMKDTQYF. The CDR3 region has the DNA TGTGCCAGCAGTCCTAGCGGGATGAAGGATACGCAGTATTTT.

V and J are TRBV6-1 and TRBJ2-1; no reliable D call. Germline V lookup: CDR1 MNHNS, CDR2 SASEGT. V was trimmed by 4 bases and J by 4 bases, leaving 20 bases between them. There are 17 residues in the CDR3. CDR3 protein: CASSVPHYPSRYNEQFF. The CDR3 bases are TGTGCCAGCAGTGTCCCCCACTATCCCTCGAGATACAATGAGCAGTTCTTC.

V gene TRBV7-9 combines with J gene TRBJ2-3, with D perhaps TRBD1 or TRBD2 (6 bases each). The CDR3 is 14 amino acids. The germline V and J ends were trimmed by 1 base and 2 bases, with 7 bases remaining between them. The V gene's germline CDR1 is SEHNR and CDR2 FQNEAQ (reference sequence). The CDR3 loop reads CASSLGGATDTQYF. In DNA form, the CDR3 reads TGTGCCAGCAGCTTAGGGGGGGCCACAGATACGCAGTATTTT.

The genes are TRBV5-1 and TRBJ2-5; 12 bases line up with TRBD2. Per the germline V gene, CDR1 is SGHRS and CDR2 is YFSETQ. V lost 4 bases to trimming and J lost 1 base; unmatched junction nucleotides: 5. The CDR3 contains 16 residues. The CDR3 DNA reads TGCGCCAGCAGCGAAGCACTAGCGGGGGGCCAAGAGACCCAGTACTTC. Amino acid sequence: CASSEALAGGQETQYF.

This chain connects TRBV5-1 to TRBJ2-3; D remains unclear. The CDR3 is 14 residues long. Trimming removed 3 bases at V and 2 bases at J, with 10 bases between. CDR1 is SGHRS, CDR2 YFSETQ, per germline. For the CDR3, the DNA is TGCGCCAGCAGCTCTTTCAAGAACACAGATACGCAGTATTTT. It specifies CASSSFKNTDTQYF. Based on the CDR3 plus reference TRBV5-1 and TRBJ2-3, the full variable domain is KAGVTQTPRYLIKTRGQQVTLSCSPISGHRSVSWYQQTPGQGLQFLFEYFSETQRNKGNFPGRFSGRQFSNSRSEMNVSTLELGDSALYLCASSSFKNTDTQYFGPGTRLTVL.

The rearrangement uses TRBV5-6 and TRBJ1-1, with 10 bases lining up with TRBD1. Germline V CDR1 and CDR2: SGHDT, YYEEEE. The CDR3 contains 15 residues. V lost 4 bases and J lost 9; bases outside the gene matches: 12. CDR3 sequence: CASSAEGQGFGKAFF. In DNA form, the CDR3 reads TGTGCCAGCAGCGCGGAGGGACAGGGGTTTGGGAAAGCTTTCTTT.

J is TRBJ1-4 and V is TRBV2; no definite D call. Trimming left V 1 base short and J 8 bases short, with 2 bases between. The CDR3 loop spans 11 amino acids. Germline values: CDR1 SNHLY, CDR2 FYNNEI. This chain's CDR3 is CASSEGEKLFF. The CDR3, as DNA: TGTGCCAGCAGTGAAGGGGAAAAACTGTTTTTT.

The chain employs TRBV4-1 and TRBJ2-7, with D perhaps TRBD2 (5 bases). V was trimmed by 1 base and J by 10 bases, leaving 20 bases between them. CDR3 length equals 15 residues. The V gene's germline CDR1 is MGHRA and CDR2 YSYEKL. The CDR3 sequence: CASSQGPGLGFEQYF. The CDR3 DNA sequence: TGCGCCAGCAGCCAAGGGCCCGGACTCGGGTTCGAACAGTACTTC.

This sequence joins TRBV6-1 and TRBJ2-5, with 7 bases matching TRBD2. The CDR3 contains 15 residues. Germline lookup yields CDR1 MNHNS and CDR2 SASEGT. The junction had 13 bases not matched to a gene; V was cut back by 11 bases and J by 1 base. In DNA, the CDR3 is TGTGCCGGTTCGTCGGGAGCGGGGACCCAAGAGACCCAGTACTTC. Translating it yields CAGSSGAGTQETQYF.

The chain is built from TRBV18 and TRBJ2-2; a possible D gene is TRBD1 (5 bases). The CDR3 is made up of 14 amino acids. Germline values: CDR1 KGHSH, CDR2 LQKENI. The V gene lost 1 base and the J gene lost 4 bases, with 7 bases spanning the gap. The CDR3 nucleotides read TGTGCCAGCTCACCACTAAGGGGCACCGGGGAGCTGTTTTTT. Translating gives CASSPLRGTGELFF.

J is TRBJ1-3 and V is TRBV7-9; unclear D gene. This CDR3 spans 12 amino acids. V lost 5 bases and J lost 8, with 10 bases in between. Per germline, CDR1 SEHNR and CDR2 FQNEAQ (reference sequence). CDR3 region: CASSPALDTIYF. CDR3 sequence (DNA): TGTGCCAGCAGCCCCGCACTAGACACCATATATTTT. Full variable domain (outside the CDR3, taken from reference TRBV7-9 and TRBJ1-3): DTGVSQNPRHKITKRGQNVTFRCDPISEHNRLYWYRQTLGQGPEFLTYFQNEAQLEKSRLLSDRFSAERPKGSFSTLEIQRTEQGDSAMYLCASSPALDTIYFGEGSWLTVV.

This chain uses TRBV13 with TRBJ2-1, with 12 positions matching TRBD2. Germline V CDR1 and CDR2: PRHDT, FYEKMQ (reference sequence). The trim removed 8 bases at V and 1 base at J, leaving 15 bases unmatched. The CDR3 contains 19 residues. In DNA, the CDR3 is TGTGCCAGCGCGCGGGGCGTGAGACTAGCGGGAGAGTCCTACAATGAGCAGTTCTTC. It is translated as CASARGVRLAGESYNEQFF.

The chain combines TRBV28 with TRBJ1-1; 7 bases are shared with TRBD1. In germline, CDR1 is MDHEN, CDR2 SYDVKM. This CDR3 has 17 residues. J lost 0 bases, V lost 4 bases, and 11 bases had no gene match. Written as DNA, the CDR3 is TGTGCCAGCAGTTCACCACCGACAGGGCCAATGAACACTGAAGCTTTCTTT. Amino acids: CASSSPPTGPMNTEAFF.